Detailed here is one T cell receptor (beta chain). TCRdb keeps only in-frame clones here, not all; method: immunoSEQ multiplex PCR. The sample includes around 31,000 clones, roughly nine tenths seen only once; the top ten take about two fifths. These data are taken from a study of OX40 agonist ivuxolimab in advanced cancers. The starting material was CD4+ or CD8+ T cells sorted from blood, obtained in a trial of the OX40 agonist ivuxolimab. The origin of this receptor is an adult with an advanced solid tumor such as melanoma, head and neck, liver or kidney cancer.

CDR3 nucleotide sequence: TGTGCCAGCTCACCCGGACAGGGCGTATTGAACACTGAAGCTTTCTTT. It specifies CASSPGQGVLNTEAFF. This chain connects TRBV18 to TRBJ1-1, with 8 bases fitting TRBD1. Germline V gene lookup returns CDR1 KGHSH and CDR2 LQKENI. The J segment lost 0 bases and the V segment lost 3 bases, leaving 6 bases of the junction unmatched. The CDR3 runs to 16 residues. The complete variable domain, with remaining parts taken from reference TRBV18 and TRBJ1-1, reads NAGVMQNPRHLVRRRGQEARLRCSPMKGHSHVYWYRQLPEEGLKFMVYLQKENIIDESGMPKERFSAEFPKEGPSILRIQQVVRGDSAAYFCASSPGQGVLNTEAFFGQGTRLTVV.